This section outlines one TCR beta chain sequence together with its context. This clone was counted a single time. Its antigen is still unknown. The record has no base qualities; no much larger clone is one base away. The CDR3 regions of human TCRbeta chains were subjected to immunosequencing. In the original analysis: TCRs in the repertoires were matched against a reference library of SARS-CoV-2-specific TCRs that had been generated with the MIRA antigen-specificity platform. Breadth meant the fraction of unique TCRs that were SARS-CoV-2-associated, whereas depth meant the fraction of total T cells that were SARS-CoV-2-associated. Using the MIRA data, every spike-specific TCR was mapped to the spike region that the TCR reacted to and assigned to either a CD4 or a CD8 class. Log10-transformed breadth and depth values were compared by one-way ANOVA with Sidak's multiple comparisons tests. In its TCRdb copy, this immuneACCESS table keeps in-frame sequences only and misses some clones. Where compared with another copy, unresolved V genes explain less than half of these, and the others have no known cause. V, J and clone size are taken as reported in that table, and D and trimming were inferred from the DNA itself. Here the sample has approximately 77,000 clones; around 92% occur a single time. The ten largest account for 7% to 8.5% of the sample.

The data were obtained in a study of T cell responses to AZD1222 COVID-19 vaccine (dated by TCRdb to 2020 to 2023). Background for the entire study: TCR sequencing was performed for roughly 250 trial participants, of whom 200 to 220 were given two doses of AZD1222 and approximately 25 were given two doses of MenACWY control vaccine. Trial participants were enrolled into age subgroups of 18-55, 56-69 and 70-plus years, which contained approximately 150, 30 and 60 TCR-sequenced participants, respectively. Overall study results and their limits: Reportedly, close to half of the unique spike-specific TCRs recognized epitopes lying outside the regions that are mutated in the B.1.351 and B.1.1.7 variants. The whole spike protein was spanned by vaccine-associated CD4 TCRs, and dominant responses were seen in regions 160-218 and 743-854. A significant rise in spike-specific TCR breadth and depth was observed after two AZD1222 doses relative to day 0 and relative to MenACWY recipients. In the small 56-69-year group, the increase in depth fell short of significance, most likely because of low power. Conclusions about previously exposed vaccinees were limited because only six AZD1222 recipients were SARS-CoV-2 seropositive at baseline. Because no samples from the day 14 peak response were available, repertoires could be characterized only after the peak T cell response. Participants were mostly white British, with more females than males. The authors suggested clonal diversity may have been underestimated.

The cysteine opens and the phenylalanine closes a CDR3 of 13 amino acids. The retained sequence is limited to the CDR3, 39 bases, with the frame set at the first base. Trimming leaves V shorter by 0 bases and J shorter by 5 bases, with the junction holding 2 bases beyond the gene matches. CDR1 and CDR2 (GTSNPN, SVGIG) derive from the germline V gene (reference sequence). Taken with the paper, the label for time point translates to: baseline before first vaccination. The treatment or condition label corresponds to: meningococcal conjugate vaccine given as trial control. The vaccinee samples were drawn from two UK trials, COV001 and COV002, one of which was a single-blind randomized controlled phase 2/3 trial testing AZD1222 (ChAdOx1 nCoV-19) in healthy adults. For TCRbeta chain sequencing, PBMC samples were collected from trial participants at day 0 and at day 28 after the second dose.

The receptor was isolated from an adult in good health. The chain couples TRBV30 to TRBJ2-5, and 8 junction bases match TRBD1. Specimen: peripheral blood, collected on day 0 of MenACWY control vaccination. The CDR3 protein is CAWSVRTGETQYF. In nucleotide form, the sequence is TGTGCCTGGAGTGTACGGACAGGGGAGACCCAGTACTTC.